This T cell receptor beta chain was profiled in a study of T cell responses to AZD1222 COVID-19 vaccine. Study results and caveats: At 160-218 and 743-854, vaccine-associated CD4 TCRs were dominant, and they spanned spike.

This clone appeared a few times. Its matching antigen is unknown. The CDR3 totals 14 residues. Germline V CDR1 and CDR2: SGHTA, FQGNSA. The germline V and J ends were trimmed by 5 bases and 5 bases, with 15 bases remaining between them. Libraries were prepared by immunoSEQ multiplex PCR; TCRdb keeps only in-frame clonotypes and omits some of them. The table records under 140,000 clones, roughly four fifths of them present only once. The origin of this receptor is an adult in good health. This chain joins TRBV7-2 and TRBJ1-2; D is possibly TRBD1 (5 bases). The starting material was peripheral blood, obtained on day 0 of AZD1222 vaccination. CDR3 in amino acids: CASSPDQGLYGYTF. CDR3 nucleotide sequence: TGTGCCAGCAGCCCGGACCAGGGTTTATATGGCTACACCTTC.